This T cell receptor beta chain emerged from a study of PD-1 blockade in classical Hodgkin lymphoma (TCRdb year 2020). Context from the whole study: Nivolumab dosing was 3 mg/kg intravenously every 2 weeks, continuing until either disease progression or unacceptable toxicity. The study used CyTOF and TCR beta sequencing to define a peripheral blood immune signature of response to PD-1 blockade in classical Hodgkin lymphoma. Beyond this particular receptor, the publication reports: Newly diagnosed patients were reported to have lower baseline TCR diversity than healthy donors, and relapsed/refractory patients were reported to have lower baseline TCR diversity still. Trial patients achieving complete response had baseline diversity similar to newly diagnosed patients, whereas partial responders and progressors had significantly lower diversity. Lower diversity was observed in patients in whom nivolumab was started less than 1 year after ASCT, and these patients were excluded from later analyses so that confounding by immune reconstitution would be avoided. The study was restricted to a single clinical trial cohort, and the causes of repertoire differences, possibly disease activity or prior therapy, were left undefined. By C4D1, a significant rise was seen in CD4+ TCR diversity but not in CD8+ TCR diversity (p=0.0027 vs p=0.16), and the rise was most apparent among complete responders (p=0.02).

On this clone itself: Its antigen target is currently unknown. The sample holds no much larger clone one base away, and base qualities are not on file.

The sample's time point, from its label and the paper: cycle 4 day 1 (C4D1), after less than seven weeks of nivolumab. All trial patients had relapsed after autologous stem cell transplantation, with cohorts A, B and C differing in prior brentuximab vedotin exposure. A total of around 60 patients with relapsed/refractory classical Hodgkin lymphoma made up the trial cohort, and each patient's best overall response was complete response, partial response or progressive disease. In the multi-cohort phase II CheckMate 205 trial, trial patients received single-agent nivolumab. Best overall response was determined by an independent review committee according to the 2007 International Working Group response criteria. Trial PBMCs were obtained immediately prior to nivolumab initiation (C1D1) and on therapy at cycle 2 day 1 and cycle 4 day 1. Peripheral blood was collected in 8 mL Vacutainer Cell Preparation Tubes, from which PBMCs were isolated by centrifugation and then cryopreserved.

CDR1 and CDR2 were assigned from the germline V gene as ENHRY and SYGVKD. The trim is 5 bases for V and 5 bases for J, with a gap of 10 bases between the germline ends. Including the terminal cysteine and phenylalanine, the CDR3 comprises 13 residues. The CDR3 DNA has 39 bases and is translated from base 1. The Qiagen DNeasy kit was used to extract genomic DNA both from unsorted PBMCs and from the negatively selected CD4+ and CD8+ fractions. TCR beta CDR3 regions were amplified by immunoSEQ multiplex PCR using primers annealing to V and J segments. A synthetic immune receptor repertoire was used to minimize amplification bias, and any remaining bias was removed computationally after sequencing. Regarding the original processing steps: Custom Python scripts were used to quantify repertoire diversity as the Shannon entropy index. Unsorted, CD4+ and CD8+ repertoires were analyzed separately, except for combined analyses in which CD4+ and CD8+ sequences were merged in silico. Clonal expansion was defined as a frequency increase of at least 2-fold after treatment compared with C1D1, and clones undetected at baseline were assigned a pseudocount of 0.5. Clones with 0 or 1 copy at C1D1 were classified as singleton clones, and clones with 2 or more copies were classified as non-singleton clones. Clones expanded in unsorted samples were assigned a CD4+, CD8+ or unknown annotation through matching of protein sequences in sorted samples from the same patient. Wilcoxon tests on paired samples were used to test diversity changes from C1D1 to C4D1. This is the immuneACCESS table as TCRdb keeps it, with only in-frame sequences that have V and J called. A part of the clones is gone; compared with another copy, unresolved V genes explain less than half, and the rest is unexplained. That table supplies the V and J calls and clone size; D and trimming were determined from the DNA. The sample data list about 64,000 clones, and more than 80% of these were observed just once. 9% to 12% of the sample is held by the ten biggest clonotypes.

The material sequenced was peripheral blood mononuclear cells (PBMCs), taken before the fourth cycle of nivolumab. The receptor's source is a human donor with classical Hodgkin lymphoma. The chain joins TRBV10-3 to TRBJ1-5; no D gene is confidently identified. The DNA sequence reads TGTGCCATCAGTTTTGGAAGGGATCAGCCCCAGCATTTT. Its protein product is CAISFGRDQPQHF.